The rows below give T cell receptor beta chains drawn from one sample of a study of cytomegalovirus exposure and HLA in healthy donors. The method was immunoSEQ multiplex PCR; TCRdb's version includes in-frame clones alone and lacks a portion of them. The repertoire holds more than 150,000 clones, with around 80% as singletons. Sequenced input: PBMCs. The origin of the receptors is a woman younger than 45 in good health and CMV-seropositive. CDR3s include the opening cysteine and the closing phenylalanine or tryptophan. The D gene is left open where the match is weak. Size is stated for part of the rows, as once, few or many counts, or as a class when the clone is expanded.

j_gene,d_gene,v_gene,abundance,CDR3aa,CDR3nt
TRBJ1-5,TRBD1,TRBV2,few,CASSDWTGVRQPQHF,TGTGCCAGCAGTGATTGGACAGGGGTTCGTCAGCCCCAGCATTTT
TRBJ1-3,TRBD1,TRBV5-6,.,CASSLVQGDGNTIYF,TGTGCCAGCAGCTTGGTCCAGGGGGATGGAAACACCATATATTTT
TRBJ1-2,TRBD1,TRBV28,.,CASSHRTGGNGYTF,TGTGCCAGCAGCCATCGGACAGGGGGCAATGGCTACACCTTC
TRBJ2-7,.,TRBV28,.,CASSPSGFVRDYEQYF,TGTGCCAGCAGCCCATCAGGGTTCGTAAGGGACTACGAGCAGTACTTC
TRBJ2-7,TRBD1,TRBV2,.,CATLESRDRGYEQYF,TGTGCCACCTTGGAGAGCCGGGACAGGGGCTACGAGCAGTACTTC
TRBJ2-7,.,TRBV7-2,.,CASSILHSYEQYF,TGTGCCAGCAGCATACTACACTCCTACGAGCAGTACTTC
TRBJ1-6,TRBD1,TRBV4-2,once,CASSQPGQGDSPLHF,TGTGCCAGCAGCCAACCGGGACAGGGCGATTCACCCCTCCACTTT
TRBJ2-7,TRBD2,TRBV4-3,.,CASSRTSGGTYEQYF,TGCGCCAGCAGCCGGACTAGCGGGGGCACCTACGAGCAGTACTTC
TRBJ2-5,.,TRBV27,.,CASSLWGQVKETQYF,TGTGCCAGCAGTTTATGGGGGCAGGTAAAAGAGACCCAGTACTTC
TRBJ2-1,.,TRBV11-2,.,CASSLATGIYNEQFF,TGTGCCAGCAGCTTAGCGACGGGGATCTACAATGAGCAGTTCTTC
TRBJ2-7,.,TRBV6-4,few,CASSDGSRASYEQYF,TGTGCCAGCAGTGATGGTTCGAGGGCCTCCTACGAGCAGTACTTC
TRBJ1-6,.,TRBV2,.,CASSLRRGSTLHF,TGTGCCAGCAGCCTTCGCAGGGGCTCGACCCTCCACTTT
TRBJ2-3,TRBD1,TRBV18,.,CASSPPEDRAVTDTQYF,TGTGCCAGCTCACCACCGGAGGACAGGGCTGTTACAGATACGCAGTATTTT
TRBJ2-1,.,TRBV10-3,few,CAISPPGGDEQFF,TGTGCCATCAGCCCCCCTGGGGGCGATGAGCAGTTCTTC
TRBJ1-4,.,TRBV28,.,CASSFIVGARGEKLFF,TGTGCCAGCAGTTTCATTGTGGGAGCTAGAGGTGAAAAACTGTTTTTT
TRBJ2-7,TRBD2,TRBV7-2,.,CASSLLLAGAYEQYF,TGTGCCAGCAGCTTACTACTAGCGGGGGCCTACGAGCAGTACTTC
TRBJ1-2,.,TRBV27,.,CASSLGRGWDGYTF,TGTGCCAGCAGTCTAGGAAGGGGGTGGGATGGCTACACCTTC
TRBJ1-2,TRBD1,TRBV6-5,once,CASSLRRAGGYGYTF,TGTGCCAGCAGCCTCCGGCGGGCAGGGGGCTATGGCTACACCTTC
TRBJ1-2,TRBD1,TRBV2,.,CASTGTGDYGYTF,TGTGCCAGCACTGGAACAGGGGATTATGGCTACACCTTC
TRBJ1-5,TRBD1,TRBV2,.,CASTLQGARQPQHF,TGTGCCAGCACGTTACAGGGGGCCCGTCAGCCCCAGCATTTT
TRBJ2-7,TRBD1,TRBV6-6,.,CASSYSRGTGYYEQYF,TGTGCCAGCAGTTACAGTCGCGGGACAGGGTACTACGAGCAGTACTTC
TRBJ1-5,.,TRBV6-1,few,CASRGLGNQPQHF,TGTGCCAGCAGGGGGCTGGGCAATCAGCCCCAGCATTTT
TRBJ1-2,TRBD1,TRBV2,.,CASSGQDRGHGYTF,TGTGCCAGCAGTGGACAGGACAGGGGGCATGGCTACACCTTC
TRBJ2-1,.,TRBV5-8,.,CASSPAAGSYNEQFF,TGTGCCAGCAGCCCGGCTGCGGGGAGTTACAATGAGCAGTTCTTC
TRBJ1-2,TRBD1,TRBV27,.,CASSYSQGANYGYTF,TGTGCCAGCAGTTACTCACAGGGGGCTAACTATGGCTACACCTTC
TRBJ2-5,.,TRBV27,once,CASSFIRGGETQYF,TGTGCCAGCAGTTTTATCAGGGGCGGGGAGACCCAGTACTTC
TRBJ2-2,TRBD2,TRBV27,.,CASSLWASGNTGELFF,TGTGCCAGCAGTTTATGGGCTAGCGGGAACACCGGGGAGCTGTTTTTT
TRBJ2-1,TRBD2,TRBV18,.,CASSPDGTTDNEQFF,TGTGCCAGCTCACCAGACGGGACTACCGACAATGAGCAGTTCTTC
TRBJ2-1,.,TRBV2,.,CASRANEQFF,TGTGCATCCAGGGCAAATGAGCAGTTCTTC
TRBJ2-7,TRBD2,TRBV7-9,.,CASSSTGTSGGRVYEQYF,TGTGCCAGCAGCTCGACCGGGACTAGCGGGGGGAGAGTCTACGAGCAGTACTTC
TRBJ2-7,TRBD1,TRBV6-5,.,CASSYRGHSEQYF,TGTGCCAGCAGTTACAGGGGGCACTCCGAGCAGTACTTC
TRBJ2-2,.,TRBV21-1,.,CASSKEGGARGDRNTGELFF,TGTGCCAGCAGCAAAGAGGGAGGGGCTAGGGGGGACCGAAACACCGGGGAGCTGTTTTTT
TRBJ2-7,.,TRBV11-2,few,CASSLDYGTYEQYF,TGTGCCAGCAGCTTAGATTACGGGACCTACGAGCAGTACTTC
TRBJ1-2,TRBD1,TRBV4-2,.,CASSQDLQGERGYTF,TGTGCCAGCAGCCAAGACTTACAGGGGGAAAGAGGCTACACCTTC
TRBJ2-3,TRBD1,TRBV4-2,.,CASSQVGGQGSHTQYF,TGTGCCAGCAGCCAAGTAGGGGGACAGGGGAGCCATACGCAGTATTTT
TRBJ2-4,TRBD2,TRBV6-1,.,CASSDPLAGGTKNSQYF,TGTGCCAGCAGTGACCCCCTCGCGGGGGGGACCAAAAACAGTCAGTACTTC
TRBJ1-6,.,TRBV19,.,CASSIRGDYNSPLHF,TGTGCCAGTAGTATACGCGGTGACTATAATTCACCCCTCCACTTT
TRBJ2-3,TRBD1,TRBV5-6,.,CASSYRTGGSTDTQYF,TGTGCCAGCAGCTACCGGACAGGGGGGAGCACAGATACGCAGTATTTT
TRBJ1-3,.,TRBV6-5,.,CASISGRGNTIYF,TGTGCCAGCATCTCGGGGAGAGGAAACACCATATATTTT
TRBJ2-1,.,TRBV28,.,CASSPRDTSYNEQFF,TGTGCCAGCAGTCCTCGGGACACCTCCTACAATGAGCAGTTCTTC
TRBJ2-3,TRBD2,TRBV2,.,CASSEGVLAGGTDTQYF,TGTGCCAGCAGTGAAGGTGTCCTAGCGGGGGGAACAGATACGCAGTATTTT
TRBJ2-5,.,TRBV2,.,CASSESIKGGETQYF,TGTGCCAGCAGTGAAAGTATAAAGGGGGGGGAAACCCAGTACTTC
TRBJ2-6,TRBD1,TRBV27,.,CASSYGQENGLTF,TGTGCCAGCAGTTATGGACAGGAAAACGGCCTGACTTTC
TRBJ2-7,TRBD2,TRBV11-2,.,CASSHLNPSGGTEQYF,TGTGCCAGCAGCCACTTAAATCCTAGCGGGGGTACCGAGCAGTACTTC
TRBJ1-2,.,TRBV10-3,.,CAISLRTGANYGYTF,TGTGCCATCAGCCTTCGGACTGGGGCTAACTATGGCTACACCTTC
TRBJ2-2,TRBD1,TRBV7-8,.,CASSLASRTGVRTGELFF,TGTGCCAGCAGCTTAGCCTCAAGGACAGGGGTGAGAACCGGGGAGCTGTTTTTT